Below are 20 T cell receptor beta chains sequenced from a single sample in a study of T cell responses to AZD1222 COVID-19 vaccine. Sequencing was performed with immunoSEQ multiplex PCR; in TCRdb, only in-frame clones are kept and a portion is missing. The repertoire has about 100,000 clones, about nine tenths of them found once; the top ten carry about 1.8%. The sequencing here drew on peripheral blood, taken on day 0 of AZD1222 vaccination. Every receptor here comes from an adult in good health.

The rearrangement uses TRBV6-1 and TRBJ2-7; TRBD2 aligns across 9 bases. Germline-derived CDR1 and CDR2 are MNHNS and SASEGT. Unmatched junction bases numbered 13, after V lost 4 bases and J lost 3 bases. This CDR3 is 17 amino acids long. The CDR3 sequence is CASSVVAGELRGYEQYF. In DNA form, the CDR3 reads TGTGCCAGCAGTGTTGTAGCGGGAGAGCTACGGGGCTACGAGCAGTACTTC.

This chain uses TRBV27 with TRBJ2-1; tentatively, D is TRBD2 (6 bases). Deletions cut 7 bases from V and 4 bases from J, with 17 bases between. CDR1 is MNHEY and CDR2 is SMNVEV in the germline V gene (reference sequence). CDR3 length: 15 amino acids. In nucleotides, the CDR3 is TGTGCCAGCAAGGAGGAGTGGGGGGTGTACAATGAGCAGTTCTTC. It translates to CASKEEWGVYNEQFF.

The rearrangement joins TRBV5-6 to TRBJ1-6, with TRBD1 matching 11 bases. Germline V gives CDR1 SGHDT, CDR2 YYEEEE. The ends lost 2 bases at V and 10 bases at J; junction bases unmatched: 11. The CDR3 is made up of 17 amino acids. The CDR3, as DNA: TGTGCCAGCAGCTTACTAAGGGACAGGGGGATTAGATCACCCCTCCACTTT. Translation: CASSLLRDRGIRSPLHF.

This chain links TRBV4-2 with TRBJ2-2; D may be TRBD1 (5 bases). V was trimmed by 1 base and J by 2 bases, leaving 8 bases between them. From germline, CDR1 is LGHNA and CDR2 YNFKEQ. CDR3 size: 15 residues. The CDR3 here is CASSQVQGNTGELFF. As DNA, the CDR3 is TGTGCCAGCAGCCAAGTCCAGGGAAACACCGGGGAGCTGTTTTTT.

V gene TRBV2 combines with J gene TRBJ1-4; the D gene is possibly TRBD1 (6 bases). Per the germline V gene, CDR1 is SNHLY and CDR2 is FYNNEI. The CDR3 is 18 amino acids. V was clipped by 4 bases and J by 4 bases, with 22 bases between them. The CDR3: CASSVDEVGLQGNEKLFF. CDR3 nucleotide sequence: TGTGCCAGCAGTGTCGACGAGGTGGGCTTACAGGGTAATGAAAAACTGTTTTTT. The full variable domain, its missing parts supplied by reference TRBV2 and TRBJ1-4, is EPEVTQTPSHQVTQMGQEVILRCVPISNHLYFYWYRQILGQKVEFLVSFYNNEISEKSEIFDDQFSVERPDGSNFTLKIRSTKLEDSAMYFCASSVDEVGLQGNEKLFFGSGTQLSVL.

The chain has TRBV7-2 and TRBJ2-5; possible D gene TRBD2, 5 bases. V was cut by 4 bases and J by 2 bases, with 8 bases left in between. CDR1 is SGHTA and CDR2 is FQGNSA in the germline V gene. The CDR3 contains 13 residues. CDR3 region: CASSSRVQETQYF. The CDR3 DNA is TGTGCCAGCAGCTCGAGGGTACAAGAGACCCAGTACTTC.

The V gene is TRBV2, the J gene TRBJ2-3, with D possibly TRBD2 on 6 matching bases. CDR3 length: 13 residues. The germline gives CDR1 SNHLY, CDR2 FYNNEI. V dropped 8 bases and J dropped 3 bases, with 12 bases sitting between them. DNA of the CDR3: TGTGCCAGCGGCGGCGGGACGACAGATACGCAGTATTTT. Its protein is CASGGGTTDTQYF. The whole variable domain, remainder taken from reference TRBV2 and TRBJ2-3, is EPEVTQTPSHQVTQMGQEVILRCVPISNHLYFYWYRQILGQKVEFLVSFYNNEISEKSEIFDDQFSVERPDGSNFTLKIRSTKLEDSAMYFCASGGGTTDTQYFGPGTRLTVL.

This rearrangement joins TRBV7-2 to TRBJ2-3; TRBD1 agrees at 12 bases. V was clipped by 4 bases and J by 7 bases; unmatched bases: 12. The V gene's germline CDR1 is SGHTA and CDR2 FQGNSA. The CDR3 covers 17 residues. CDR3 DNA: TGTGCCAGCAGCTCAGTTGGGACAGGGGGCGGTTTACATACGCAGTATTTT. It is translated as CASSSVGTGGGLHTQYF.

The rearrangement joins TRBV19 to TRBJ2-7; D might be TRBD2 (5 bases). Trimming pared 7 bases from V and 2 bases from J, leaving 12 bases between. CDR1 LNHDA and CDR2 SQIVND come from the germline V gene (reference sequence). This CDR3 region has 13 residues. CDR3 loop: CASMGANAYEQYF. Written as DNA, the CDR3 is TGTGCCAGTATGGGAGCAAATGCCTACGAGCAGTACTTC.

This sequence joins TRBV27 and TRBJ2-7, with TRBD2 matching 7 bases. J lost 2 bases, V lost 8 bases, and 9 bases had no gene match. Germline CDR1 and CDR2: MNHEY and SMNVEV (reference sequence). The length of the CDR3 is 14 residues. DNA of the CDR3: TGTGCCAGCGGTTCTAGCGGAACCCCCTACGAGCAGTACTTC. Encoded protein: CASGSSGTPYEQYF.

CDR3 bases: TGCGCCAGCAGCCAGCAGGGGGCGTGGAACACTGAAGCTTTCTTT. Residues: CASSQQGAWNTEAFF. The chain combines TRBV5-1 with TRBJ1-1; 8 bases line up with TRBD1. Germline V CDR1 and CDR2: SGHRS, YFSETQ. The CDR3 has 15 residues. V shed 4 bases, J shed 1 base, and the junction held 6 bases outside the gene matches.

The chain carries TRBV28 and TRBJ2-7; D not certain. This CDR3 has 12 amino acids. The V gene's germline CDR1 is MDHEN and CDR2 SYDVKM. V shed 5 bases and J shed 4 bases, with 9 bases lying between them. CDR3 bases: TGTGCCAGCAGTCCCTCCATTTACGAGCAGTACTTC. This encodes CASSPSIYEQYF.

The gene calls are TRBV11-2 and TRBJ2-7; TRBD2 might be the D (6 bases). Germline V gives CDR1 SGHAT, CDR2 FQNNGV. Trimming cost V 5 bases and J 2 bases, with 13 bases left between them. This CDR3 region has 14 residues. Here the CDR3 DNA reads TGTGCCAGCAGCCCGCTCAGACTAGCCTACGAGCAGTACTTC. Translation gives CASSPLRLAYEQYF.

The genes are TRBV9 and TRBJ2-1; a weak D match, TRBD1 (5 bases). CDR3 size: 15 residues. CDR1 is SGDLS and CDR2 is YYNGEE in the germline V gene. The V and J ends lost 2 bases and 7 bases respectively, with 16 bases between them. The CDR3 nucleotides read TGTGCCAGCAGCGTGTGGGGCGGTGGAGAGAATGAGCAGTTCTTC. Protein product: CASSVWGGGENEQFF.

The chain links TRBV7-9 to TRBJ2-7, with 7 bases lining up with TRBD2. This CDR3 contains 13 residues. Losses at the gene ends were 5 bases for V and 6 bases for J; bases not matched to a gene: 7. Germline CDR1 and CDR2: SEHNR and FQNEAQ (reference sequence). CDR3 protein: CASSRTRSGEQYF. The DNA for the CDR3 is TGTGCCAGCAGCCGGACTAGGTCGGGCGAGCAGTACTTC. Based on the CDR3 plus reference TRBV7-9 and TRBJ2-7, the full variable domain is DTGVSQNPRHKITKRGQNVTFRCDPISEHNRLYWYRQTLGQGPEFLTYFQNEAQLEKSRLLSDRFSAERPKGSFSTLEIQRTEQGDSAMYLCASSRTRSGEQYFGPGTRLTVT.

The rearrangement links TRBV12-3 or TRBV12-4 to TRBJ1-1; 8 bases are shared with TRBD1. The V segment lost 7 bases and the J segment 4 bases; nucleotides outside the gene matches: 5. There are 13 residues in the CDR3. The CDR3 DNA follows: TGTGCCAGCAACTCTCAGGGGGCCACTGAAGCTTTCTTT. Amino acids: CASNSQGATEAFF.

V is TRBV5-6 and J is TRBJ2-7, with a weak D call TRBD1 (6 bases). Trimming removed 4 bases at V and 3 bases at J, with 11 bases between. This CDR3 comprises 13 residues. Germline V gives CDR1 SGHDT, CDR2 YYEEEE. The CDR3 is CASSDSRGYEQYF. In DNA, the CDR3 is TGTGCCAGCAGCGACAGCAGGGGCTACGAGCAGTACTTC.

CDR3 in amino acids: CASSAGAYGYTF. In DNA, the CDR3 is TGTGCCAGCAGTGCAGGAGCCTATGGCTACACCTTC. The V gene is TRBV27, the J gene TRBJ1-2; D gene unclear. Germline-derived CDR1 and CDR2 are MNHEY and SMNVEV (reference sequence). The CDR3 sequence is 12 residues long. Trimming pared 5 bases from V and 4 bases from J, leaving 8 bases between.

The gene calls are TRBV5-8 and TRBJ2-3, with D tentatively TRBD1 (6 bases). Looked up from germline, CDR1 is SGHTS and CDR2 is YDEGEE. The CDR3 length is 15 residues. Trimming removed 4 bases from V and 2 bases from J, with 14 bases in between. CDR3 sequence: CASSKSRDNTDTQYF. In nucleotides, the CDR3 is TGTGCCAGCAGCAAGTCCCGGGACAACACAGATACGCAGTATTTT.

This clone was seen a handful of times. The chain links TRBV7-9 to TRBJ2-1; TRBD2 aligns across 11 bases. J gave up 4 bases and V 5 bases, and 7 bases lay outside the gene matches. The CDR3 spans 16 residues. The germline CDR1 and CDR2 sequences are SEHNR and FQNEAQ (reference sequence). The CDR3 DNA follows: TGTGCCAGCAGCCTGACACTAGCGGGAGCTTACAATGAGCAGTTCTTC. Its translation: CASSLTLAGAYNEQFF.